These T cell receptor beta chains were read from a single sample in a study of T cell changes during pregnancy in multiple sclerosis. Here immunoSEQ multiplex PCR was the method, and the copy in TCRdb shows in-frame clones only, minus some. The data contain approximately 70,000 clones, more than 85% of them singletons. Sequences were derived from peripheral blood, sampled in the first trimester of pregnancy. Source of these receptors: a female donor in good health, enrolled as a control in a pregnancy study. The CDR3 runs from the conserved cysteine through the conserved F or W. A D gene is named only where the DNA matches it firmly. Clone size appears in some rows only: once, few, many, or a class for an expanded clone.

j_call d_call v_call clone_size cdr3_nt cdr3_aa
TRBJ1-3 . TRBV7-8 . TGTGCCAGCAGCTTAGCTTCGGTTTATTCTGGAAACACCATATATTTT CASSLASVYSGNTIYF
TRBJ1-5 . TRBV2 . TGTGCCAGCAGTGAAGAGTCCGCGGCTCCCAGGGCCCAGCATTTT CASSEESAAPRAQHF
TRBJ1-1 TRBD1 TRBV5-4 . TGTGCCAGCAGCGTCCGACAGGGGGACACGGATGTCGTGGCTTTCTTT CASSVRQGDTDVVAFF
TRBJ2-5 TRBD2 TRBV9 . TGTGCCAGCAGCGTGGGGACTAGCGGGAGGGCTCCTAAGGAGACCCAGTACTTC CASSVGTSGRAPKETQYF
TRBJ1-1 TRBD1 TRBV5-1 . TGCGCCAGCAGCACCGGACAGGGTAGTACTGAAGCTTTCTTT CASSTGQGSTEAFF
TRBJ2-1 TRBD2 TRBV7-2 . TGTGCCAGCAGCTTAGTTCTAGCGGGATGGCGCAATGAGCAGTTCTTC CASSLVLAGWRNEQFF
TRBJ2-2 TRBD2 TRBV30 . TGTGCCTGGAGTGTACTAGCGGAGAACACCGGGGAGCTGTTTTTT CAWSVLAENTGELFF
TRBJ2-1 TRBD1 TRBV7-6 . TGTGCCAGCAGCTTCCAAGGTCCGGGACAGGGCACGTTCGAGCAGTTCTTC CASSFQGPGQGTFEQFF
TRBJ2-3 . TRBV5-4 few TGTGCCAGCAGCTCAGGCGACAGTCCCCGAAGCACAGATACGCAGTATTTT CASSSGDSPRSTDTQYF
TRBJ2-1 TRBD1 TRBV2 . TGTGCCAGCTTATTGGGACAGGGTCACAATGAGCAGTTCTTC CASLLGQGHNEQFF
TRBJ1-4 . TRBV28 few TGTGCCAGCAGCACCCCCCAGGGGCCGAATGAAAAACTGTTTTTT CASSTPQGPNEKLFF
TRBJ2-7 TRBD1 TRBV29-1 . TGCAGCGCCATCTGGACAGGGGGCCTTAGTTACGAGCAGTACTTC CSAIWTGGLSYEQYF
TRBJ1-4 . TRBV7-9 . TGTGCCAGCAGCCTCAACATTGCAACTAATGAAAAACTGTTTTTT CASSLNIATNEKLFF
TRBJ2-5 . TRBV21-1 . TGTGCCAGCAGGCGGAGAACCAACCCGACCCAGTACTTC CASRRRTNPTQYF
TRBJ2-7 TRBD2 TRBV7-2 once TGTGCCAGCAGCCCGACTAGCGGGACTTCCTACGAGCAGTACTTC CASSPTSGTSYEQYF
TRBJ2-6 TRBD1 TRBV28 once TGTGCCAGCAGAATGACAGGGGGTTCTCCTGGGGCCAACGTCCTGACTTTC CASRMTGGSPGANVLTF
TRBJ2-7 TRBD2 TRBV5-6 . TGTGCCAGCAGCTTGGGTACGGGACTAGCGTTATACGAGCAGTACTTC CASSLGTGLALYEQYF
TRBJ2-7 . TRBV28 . TGTGCCAGCAGCCCATTCGACGGGATGAGAGACTCCTACGAGCAGTACTTC CASSPFDGMRDSYEQYF
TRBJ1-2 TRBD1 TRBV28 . TGTGCCAGCAGTTTCGGTGGGACAGACAACTATGGCTACACCTTC CASSFGGTDNYGYTF
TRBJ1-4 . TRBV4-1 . TGCGCCAGCAGCCAAGAGGGGCTCTCAGGGGCTAATGAAAAACTGTTTTTT CASSQEGLSGANEKLFF
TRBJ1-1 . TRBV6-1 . TGTGCCAGCAGTGAAGAAGGGGGCACTGAAGCTTTCTTT CASSEEGGTEAFF
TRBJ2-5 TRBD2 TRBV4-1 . TGCGCCAGCAGCCTTAGCGGGACCCGCGGAGTAGAGACCCAGTACTTC CASSLSGTRGVETQYF
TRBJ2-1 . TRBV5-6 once TGTGCCAGCAGCTTCGACGTTTCAGGTAATGAGCAGTTCTTC CASSFDVSGNEQFF
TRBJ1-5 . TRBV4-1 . TGCGCCAGCAGCCAGAGGAATAGCAATCAGCCCCAGCATTTT CASSQRNSNQPQHF
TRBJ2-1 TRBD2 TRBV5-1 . TGCGCCAGCAGCTTGGGCCCGGGAGGGTCCTACAATGAGCAGTTCTTC CASSLGPGGSYNEQFF
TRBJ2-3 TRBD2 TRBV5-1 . TGCGCCAGCAGCTTGGATACCAGCGGGGACACAGATACGCAGTATTTT CASSLDTSGDTDTQYF
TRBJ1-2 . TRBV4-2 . TGTGCCAGCAGCCAAGAGGAAGGGGCTCTAGATGGCTACACCTTC CASSQEEGALDGYTF
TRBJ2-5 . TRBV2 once TGTGCCAGCAGTGAAGGCAGTTACCAAGAGACCCAGTACTTC CASSEGSYQETQYF
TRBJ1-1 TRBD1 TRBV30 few TGTGCCTGGTCAGACAGGGGTGACACTGAAGCTTTCTTT CAWSDRGDTEAFF
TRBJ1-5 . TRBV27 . TGTGCCAGCAGTCCCCGGGGTAGGGCATATAGCAATCAGCCCCAGCATTTT CASSPRGRAYSNQPQHF
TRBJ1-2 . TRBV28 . TGTGCCAGCAGTTTAAGCCCGGGGGTGTATGGCTACACCTTC CASSLSPGVYGYTF
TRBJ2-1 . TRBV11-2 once TGTGCCAGCAGCTTAGCTGGCGCGGGGTCCTACAATGAGCAGTTCTTC CASSLAGAGSYNEQFF
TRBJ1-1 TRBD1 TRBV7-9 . TGTGCCAGCAGCCCCTACCGACAGGGTGACACTGAAGCTTTCTTT CASSPYRQGDTEAFF
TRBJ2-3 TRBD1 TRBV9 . TGTGCCAGCGGACAGGGGGCGTTTAGCACAGATACGCAGTATTTT CASGQGAFSTDTQYF
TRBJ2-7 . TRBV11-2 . TGTGCCAGCAGCTTCCCGGGGGCCTACGAGCAGTACTTC CASSFPGAYEQYF
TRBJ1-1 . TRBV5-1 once TGCGCCAGCAGCTTGGTGTCCCGACAGGACCTGAACACTGAAGCTTTCTTT CASSLVSRQDLNTEAFF
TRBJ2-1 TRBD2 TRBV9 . TGTGCCAGCAGCGAGGGGGGACTAGCGGACCACAATGAGCAGTTCTTC CASSEGGLADHNEQFF
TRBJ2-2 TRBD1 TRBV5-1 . TGCGCCAGCAGCCACCCGACAGGGACGGAGCTGTTTTTT CASSHPTGTELFF
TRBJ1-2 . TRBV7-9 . TGTGCCAGCAGGGGTAGCTCCGGGGGCTACACCTTC CASRGSSGGYTF
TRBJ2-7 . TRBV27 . TGTGCCAGCAGTTTATCCGCGCCCCCCTACGAGCAGTACTTC CASSLSAPPYEQYF
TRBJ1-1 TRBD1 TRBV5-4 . TGTGCCAGCAGCTCAGACAGGGGATCCACTGAAGCTTTCTTT CASSSDRGSTEAFF
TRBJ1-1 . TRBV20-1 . TGCAGTGCCTCGTACGAGACTGAAGCTTTCTTT CSASYETEAFF
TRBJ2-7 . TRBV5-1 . TGCGCCAGCAGCCAACTCCTCTCCGGTGGCTCGGGGAGCTCCTACGAGCAGTACTTC CASSQLLSGGSGSSYEQYF
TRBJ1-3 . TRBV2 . TGTGCCAGCAGTGTGTTTTTATCTGGAAACACCATATATTTT CASSVFLSGNTIYF
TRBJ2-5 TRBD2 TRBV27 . TGTGTGTGGGCGGGAGTTCAAGAGACCCAGTACTTC CVWAGVQETQYF
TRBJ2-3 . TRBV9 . TGTGCCAGCAGCGTGGAAGCGTCTTCCTTCACAGATACGCAGTATTTT CASSVEASSFTDTQYF
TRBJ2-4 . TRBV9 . TGTGCCAGCAGCGTATCCCAGGGGAACATTCAGTACTTC CASSVSQGNIQYF
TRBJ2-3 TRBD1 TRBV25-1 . TGTGCCAGCATGGGAGGACAGGGGGTGTCAGATACGCAGTATTTT CASMGGQGVSDTQYF
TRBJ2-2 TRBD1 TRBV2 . TGTGCCAGCAGAAGACAGGGCAACACCGGGGAGCTGTTTTTT CASRRQGNTGELFF
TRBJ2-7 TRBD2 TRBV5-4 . TGTGCCAGCAGCCCCCGGGTGGGAGGGGACTCCTACGAGCAGTACTTC CASSPRVGGDSYEQYF
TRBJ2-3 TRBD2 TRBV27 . TGTGCCAGCAGTCTATATAACGGACTAGCGGGAGACGCAGATACGCAGTATTTT CASSLYNGLAGDADTQYF
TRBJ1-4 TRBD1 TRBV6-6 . TGTGCCAGCACCTTGGGACAGGGGTCGGAAAAACTGTTTTTT CASTLGQGSEKLFF
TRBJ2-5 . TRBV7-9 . TGTGCCAGCAGCGCACCCCTTGTAGGGTTAGGGGCCCAGTACTTC CASSAPLVGLGAQYF
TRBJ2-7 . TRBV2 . TGTGCCAGCAAACAGGGATTCTACGAGCAGTACTTC CASKQGFYEQYF
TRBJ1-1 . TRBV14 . TGTGCCAGCAGCCAAGATCTAAGGAACACTGAAGCTTTCTTT CASSQDLRNTEAFF
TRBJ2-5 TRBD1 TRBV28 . TGTGCCAGCAGTTTGGGAGGACAGGGGGCGAGGGAGACCCAGTACTTC CASSLGGQGARETQYF
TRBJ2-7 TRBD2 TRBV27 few TGTGCCAGCAGTTTAGAAGCACTAGCGGGACGAGGCGAGCAGTACTTC CASSLEALAGRGEQYF
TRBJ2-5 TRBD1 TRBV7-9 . TGTGCCAGCAGCTTAGCCCCGGGACAGGGGGAAGAGACCCAGTACTTC CASSLAPGQGEETQYF
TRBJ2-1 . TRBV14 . TGTGCCAGCAGCCAGTTAGCCCGGAATGAGCAGTTCTTC CASSQLARNEQFF
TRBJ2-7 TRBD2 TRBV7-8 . TGTGCCAGCAGTTCCACTAGCGGACTCTCCTACGAGCAGTACTTC CASSSTSGLSYEQYF